This is a list of T cell receptor beta chains from one sample in a study of radiation and T cells in renal cell carcinoma. The assay was immunoSEQ multiplex PCR, and TCRdb's table has in-frame clones only and misses some. The sample shows 150,000 to 200,000 clones, less than 90% of them seen only once. The specimen comprised blood, sampled from a patient whose treatment included radiotherapy and nephrectomy. These receptors all stem from a woman aged 45 to 65 with renal cell carcinoma. CDR3s include the opening cysteine and the closing phenylalanine or tryptophan. Fields, in order: clone size, D gene, V gene, J gene, CDR3 DNA, CDR3 protein. A D gene is named only where the DNA matches it firmly. Not every row has a clone size; where given, it reads once, few, many or a size class.

abundance: -
d_gene: -
v_gene: TRBV6-5
j_gene: TRBJ1-2
CDR3nt: TGTGCCAGCAGTTACTTGGGGCTAGGGGCGCCACGTGGCTACACCTTC
CDR3aa: CASSYLGLGAPRGYTF

abundance: -
d_gene: -
v_gene: TRBV19
j_gene: TRBJ2-7
CDR3nt: TGTGCCAGTAGTCCCGGGTTCAGAGGGGAGCAGTACTTC
CDR3aa: CASSPGFRGEQYF

abundance: -
d_gene: -
v_gene: TRBV4-3
j_gene: TRBJ2-1
CDR3nt: TGCGCCAGCAGCCATTACAATGAGCAGTTCTTC
CDR3aa: CASSHYNEQFF

abundance: few
d_gene: TRBD1
v_gene: TRBV19
j_gene: TRBJ2-7
CDR3nt: TGTGCCAGTAGTACCAAAACAGGGGGCATAAGCTCCTACGAGCAGTACTTC
CDR3aa: CASSTKTGGISSYEQYF

abundance: -
d_gene: TRBD2
v_gene: TRBV5-6
j_gene: TRBJ2-2
CDR3nt: TGTGCCAGCACCACTGGTGGACTAGCGGGGGTGACCGGGGAGCTGTTTTTT
CDR3aa: CASTTGGLAGVTGELFF

abundance: -
d_gene: -
v_gene: TRBV2
j_gene: TRBJ1-2
CDR3nt: TGTGCCAACAGTCGACAGACTAACTATGGCTACACCTTC
CDR3aa: CANSRQTNYGYTF

abundance: -
d_gene: -
v_gene: TRBV30
j_gene: TRBJ1-2
CDR3nt: TGTGCCTGGAGTGTACGTGGACCCTATGGCTACACCTTC
CDR3aa: CAWSVRGPYGYTF

abundance: -
d_gene: TRBD1
v_gene: TRBV5-1
j_gene: TRBJ2-1
CDR3nt: TGCGCCAGCAGCCCCCACACAGGGGGCGCAGAAAATGAGCAGTTCTTC
CDR3aa: CASSPHTGGAENEQFF

abundance: -
d_gene: TRBD1
v_gene: TRBV2
j_gene: TRBJ2-1
CDR3nt: TGTGCCAGCAGGACAGGGACCTCCTACAATGAGCAGTTCTTC
CDR3aa: CASRTGTSYNEQFF

abundance: -
d_gene: -
v_gene: TRBV9
j_gene: TRBJ1-1
CDR3nt: TGTGCCAGCACCACTACGGGGCAGGCCGATGAAGCTTTCTTT
CDR3aa: CASTTTGQADEAFF

abundance: -
d_gene: -
v_gene: TRBV5-1
j_gene: TRBJ1-4
CDR3nt: TGCGCCAGCAGCTTGGATGGAAGATTAGGTGAAAAACTGTTTTTT
CDR3aa: CASSLDGRLGEKLFF

abundance: -
d_gene: -
v_gene: TRBV7-3
j_gene: TRBJ2-1
CDR3nt: TGTGCCAGCAGCCAGAGACTGAACAATGAGCAGTTCTTC
CDR3aa: CASSQRLNNEQFF

abundance: -
d_gene: -
v_gene: TRBV5-4
j_gene: TRBJ2-3
CDR3nt: TGTGCCAGCAGCTTGGAGGACACCTCAGCGACGCAGTATTTT
CDR3aa: CASSLEDTSATQYF

abundance: -
d_gene: -
v_gene: TRBV7-2
j_gene: TRBJ2-7
CDR3nt: TGTGCCAGCAGCTTAGGGGGAGGGGGCTACGAGCAGTACTTC
CDR3aa: CASSLGGGGYEQYF

abundance: -
d_gene: TRBD1
v_gene: TRBV6-6
j_gene: TRBJ2-3
CDR3nt: TGTGCCAGCAGTTACAGGGGGCTTTTCACAGATACGCAGTATTTT
CDR3aa: CASSYRGLFTDTQYF

abundance: -
d_gene: TRBD1
v_gene: TRBV18
j_gene: TRBJ1-6
CDR3nt: TGTGCCAGCTCACTGGGGACAGGGGCACCCCTCCACTTT
CDR3aa: CASSLGTGAPLHF

abundance: -
d_gene: -
v_gene: TRBV2
j_gene: TRBJ1-1
CDR3nt: TGTGCCAGCAGTGTTTTAACAGGGAACACTGAAGCTTTCTTT
CDR3aa: CASSVLTGNTEAFF

abundance: -
d_gene: -
v_gene: TRBV13
j_gene: TRBJ2-1
CDR3nt: TGTGCCAGCAGCTTAATGGGCAATGAGCAGTTCTTC
CDR3aa: CASSLMGNEQFF

abundance: -
d_gene: TRBD2
v_gene: TRBV19
j_gene: TRBJ2-1
CDR3nt: TGTGCCAGTAGGGATCCTGGGAGGGGCGCATACAATGAGCAGTTCTTC
CDR3aa: CASRDPGRGAYNEQFF

abundance: -
d_gene: -
v_gene: TRBV13
j_gene: TRBJ1-4
CDR3nt: TGTGCCAGCAGCTTAGGTGGAGGTGAAGAAAAACTGTTTTTT
CDR3aa: CASSLGGGEEKLFF

abundance: few
d_gene: -
v_gene: TRBV5-1
j_gene: TRBJ1-2
CDR3nt: TGCGCCAGCAGCTTGCGGGAGAACTATGGCTACACCTTC
CDR3aa: CASSLRENYGYTF

abundance: -
d_gene: TRBD1
v_gene: TRBV19
j_gene: TRBJ1-1
CDR3nt: TGTGCCAGTAGTATCTCCACAGGGGCCGGCAAAGCTTTCTTT
CDR3aa: CASSISTGAGKAFF

abundance: -
d_gene: TRBD1
v_gene: TRBV6-5
j_gene: TRBJ2-1
CDR3nt: TGTGCCAGCAGTTACTCAGGGGGCCCGGGTACGAATGAGCAGTTCTTC
CDR3aa: CASSYSGGPGTNEQFF

abundance: -
d_gene: -
v_gene: TRBV4-3
j_gene: TRBJ1-5
CDR3nt: TGCGCCAGCAGCCAAGATTATGATCAGCCCCAGCATTTT
CDR3aa: CASSQDYDQPQHF

abundance: -
d_gene: -
v_gene: TRBV7-6
j_gene: TRBJ1-1
CDR3nt: TGTGCCAGCAGCTTAGAACCCCGGGACACTGAAGCTTTCTTT
CDR3aa: CASSLEPRDTEAFF

abundance: -
d_gene: TRBD1
v_gene: TRBV5-6
j_gene: TRBJ1-2
CDR3nt: TGTGCCAGCAGCTCGGGTACAGGGGATGGCTACACCTTC
CDR3aa: CASSSGTGDGYTF

abundance: -
d_gene: -
v_gene: TRBV5-1
j_gene: TRBJ1-5
CDR3nt: TGCGCCAGCAGCTTGGAAGGGCTAAGTAATCAGCCCCAGCATTTT
CDR3aa: CASSLEGLSNQPQHF

abundance: -
d_gene: TRBD1
v_gene: TRBV15
j_gene: TRBJ2-7
CDR3nt: TGTGCCACCAGCAGTTACAGGGGGCAGGACGAGCAGTACTTC
CDR3aa: CATSSYRGQDEQYF

abundance: -
d_gene: -
v_gene: TRBV7-9
j_gene: TRBJ1-6
CDR3nt: TGTGCCAGCAGCCTAAGGTTACAGGTGAATAATTCACCCCTCCACTTT
CDR3aa: CASSLRLQVNNSPLHF

abundance: -
d_gene: -
v_gene: TRBV12-5
j_gene: TRBJ1-2
CDR3nt: TGTGCTAGTGGCTCCCCCACAGGGACCACCGGCTACACCTTC
CDR3aa: CASGSPTGTTGYTF

abundance: -
d_gene: -
v_gene: TRBV15
j_gene: TRBJ1-5
CDR3nt: TGTGCCACCAGCAGAGCTTACAGCAATCAGCCCCAGCATTTT
CDR3aa: CATSRAYSNQPQHF

abundance: -
d_gene: -
v_gene: TRBV6-4
j_gene: TRBJ2-1
CDR3nt: TGTGCCAGCAGGTCTGGTCGGGGCTCATGGAATGAGCAGTTCTTC
CDR3aa: CASRSGRGSWNEQFF

abundance: -
d_gene: -
v_gene: TRBV18
j_gene: TRBJ2-7
CDR3nt: TGTGCCAGCTCACCACCGGATTCCTCGGGGTCCTACGAGCAGTACTTC
CDR3aa: CASSPPDSSGSYEQYF

abundance: -
d_gene: TRBD1
v_gene: TRBV11-1
j_gene: TRBJ2-3
CDR3nt: TGTGCCAGCAGCTCAGGGACAGGCACAGATACGCAGTATTTT
CDR3aa: CASSSGTGTDTQYF

abundance: -
d_gene: -
v_gene: TRBV6-5
j_gene: TRBJ1-1
CDR3nt: TGTGCCAGCAGTGAATATGGCGAAGCTTTCTTT
CDR3aa: CASSEYGEAFF

abundance: -
d_gene: -
v_gene: TRBV19
j_gene: TRBJ2-2
CDR3nt: TGTGCCAGTATAGGAAGAAAGGTGGAGACCGGGGAGCTGTTTTTT
CDR3aa: CASIGRKVETGELFF

abundance: -
d_gene: -
v_gene: TRBV18
j_gene: TRBJ2-7
CDR3nt: TGTGCCAGCTCACCAGATGGGCCTAGCATCATCTACGAGCAGTACTTC
CDR3aa: CASSPDGPSIIYEQYF

abundance: few
d_gene: -
v_gene: TRBV7-3
j_gene: TRBJ1-1
CDR3nt: TGTGCCAGCAGCTTAGGGGAAATGGGGACCACTGAAGCTTTCTTT
CDR3aa: CASSLGEMGTTEAFF

abundance: -
d_gene: TRBD2
v_gene: TRBV29-1
j_gene: TRBJ2-7
CDR3nt: TGCAGCGTCAACTCCCGGGGGGGTGGAAGGTACGAGCAGTACTTC
CDR3aa: CSVNSRGGGRYEQYF

abundance: -
d_gene: TRBD2
v_gene: TRBV4-2
j_gene: TRBJ2-1
CDR3nt: TGTGCCAGCAGCCAACTGCGGGGGGGCCGTGGGTACAATGAGCAGTTCTTC
CDR3aa: CASSQLRGGRGYNEQFF

abundance: -
d_gene: -
v_gene: TRBV20-1
j_gene: TRBJ2-1
CDR3nt: TGCAGTGCTAGACTAGACGATGAGCAGTTCTTC
CDR3aa: CSARLDDEQFF